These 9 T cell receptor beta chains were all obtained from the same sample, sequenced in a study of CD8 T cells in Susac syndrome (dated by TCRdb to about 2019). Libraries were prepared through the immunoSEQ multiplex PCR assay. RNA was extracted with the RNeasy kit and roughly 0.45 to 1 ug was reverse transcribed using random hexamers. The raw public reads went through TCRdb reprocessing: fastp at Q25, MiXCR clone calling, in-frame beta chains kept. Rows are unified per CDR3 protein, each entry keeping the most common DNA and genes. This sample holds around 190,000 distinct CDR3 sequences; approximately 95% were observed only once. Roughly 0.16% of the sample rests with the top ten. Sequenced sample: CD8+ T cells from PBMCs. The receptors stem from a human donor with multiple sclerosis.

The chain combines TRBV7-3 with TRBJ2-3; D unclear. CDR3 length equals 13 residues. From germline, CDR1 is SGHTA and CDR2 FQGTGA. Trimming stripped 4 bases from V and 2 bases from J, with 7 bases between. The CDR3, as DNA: TGTGCCAGCAGCTCAGTCCCCACAGATACGCAGTATTTT. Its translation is CASSSVPTDTQYF.

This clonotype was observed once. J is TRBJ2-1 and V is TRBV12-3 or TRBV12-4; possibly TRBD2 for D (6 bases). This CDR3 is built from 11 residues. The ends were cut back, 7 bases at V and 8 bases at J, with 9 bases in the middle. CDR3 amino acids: CASTPGDEQFF. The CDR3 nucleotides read TGTGCCAGCACCCCGGGGGATGAGCAGTTCTTC.

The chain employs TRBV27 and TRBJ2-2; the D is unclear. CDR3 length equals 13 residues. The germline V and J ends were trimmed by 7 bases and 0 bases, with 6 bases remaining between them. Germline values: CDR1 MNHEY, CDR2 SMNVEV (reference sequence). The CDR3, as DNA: TGTGCCAGCATTGGGCCGAACACCGGGGAGCTGTTTTTT. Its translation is CASIGPNTGELFF.

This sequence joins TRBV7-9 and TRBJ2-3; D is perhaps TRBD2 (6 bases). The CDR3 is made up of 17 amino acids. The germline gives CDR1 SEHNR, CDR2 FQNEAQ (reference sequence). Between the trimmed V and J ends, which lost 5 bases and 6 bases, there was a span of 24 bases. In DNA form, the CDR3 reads TGTGCCAGCAGCCAGACTGCTAGCGCCCAAGAGGGGGATACGCAGTATTTT. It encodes CASSQTASAQEGDTQYF.

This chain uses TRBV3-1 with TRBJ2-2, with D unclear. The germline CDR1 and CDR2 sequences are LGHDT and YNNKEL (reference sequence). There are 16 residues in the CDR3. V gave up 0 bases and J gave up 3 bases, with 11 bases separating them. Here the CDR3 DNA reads TGTGCCAGCAGCCAAGATGATCCCCCATACACCGGGGAGCTGTTTTTT. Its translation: CASSQDDPPYTGELFF.

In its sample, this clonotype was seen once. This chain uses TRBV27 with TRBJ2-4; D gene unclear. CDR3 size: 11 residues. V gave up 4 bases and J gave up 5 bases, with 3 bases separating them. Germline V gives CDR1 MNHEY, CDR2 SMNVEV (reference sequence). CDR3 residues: CASSYQNIQYF. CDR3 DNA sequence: TGTGCCAGCAGTTACCAAAACATTCAGTACTTC.

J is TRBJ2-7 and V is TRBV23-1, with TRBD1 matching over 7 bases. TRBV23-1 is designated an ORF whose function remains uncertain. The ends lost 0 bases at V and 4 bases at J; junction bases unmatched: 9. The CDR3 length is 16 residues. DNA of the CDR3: TGCGCCAGCAGTCAATCTCTTCAAGGGGGCTCTTACGAGCAGTACTTC. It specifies CASSQSLQGGSYEQYF.

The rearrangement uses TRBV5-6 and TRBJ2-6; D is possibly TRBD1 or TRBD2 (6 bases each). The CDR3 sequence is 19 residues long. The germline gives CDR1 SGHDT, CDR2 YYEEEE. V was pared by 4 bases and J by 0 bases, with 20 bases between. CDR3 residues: CASSPVGGQGDSGANVLTF. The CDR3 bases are TGTGCCAGCAGCCCTGTCGGGGGACAAGGAGACTCTGGGGCCAACGTCCTGACTTTC.

The CDR3, as DNA: TGTGCCAGCAGTGAAGCGGGACAGGGTGAAGAGACCCAGTACTTC. This encodes CASSEAGQGEETQYF. The rearrangement links TRBV2 to TRBJ2-5; 9 positions agree with TRBD1. CDR3 length: 15 amino acids. Trimming removed 0 bases from V and 3 bases from J; junction bases left unmatched: 2. Germline loops: CDR1 SNHLY, CDR2 FYNNEI.